This passage covers 32 T cell receptor beta chains from one sample sequenced in a study of cytomegalovirus exposure and HLA in healthy donors. 13 Jbeta primers and 60 Vbeta primers were used for the PCR. The method was immunoSEQ multiplex PCR; TCRdb's version includes in-frame clones alone and lacks a portion of them. The data show about 230,000 clones, about 83% seen once. The sample was PBMCs. These receptors were obtained from a human donor in good health.

The chain couples TRBV6-5 to TRBJ2-3; D is uncertain. V lost 2 bases and J lost 0, with 9 bases in between. The CDR3 is 15 amino acids. Germline V gives CDR1 MNHEY, CDR2 SVGAGI. Written as DNA, the CDR3 is TGTGCCAGCAGTTACCGGCGGCCAAGCACAGATACGCAGTATTTT. It specifies CASSYRRPSTDTQYF.

V gene TRBV10-3 combines with J gene TRBJ2-7; 10 nucleotides align to TRBD1. Trimming at V came to 7 bases and at J to 3 bases, leaving 6 bases not matched to a gene. The CDR3 covers 14 residues. Germline V gives CDR1 ENHRY, CDR2 SYGVKD. The CDR3 sequence: CAITAGQGVYEQYF. As DNA, the CDR3 is TGTGCCATCACCGCCGGACAGGGGGTCTACGAGCAGTACTTC.

CDR3 coding DNA: TGTGCCAGCAGCAAAGGTAGTCCTCGTGGTGGCTACACCTTC. Its translation is CASSKGSPRGGYTF. The rearrangement joins TRBV21-1 to TRBJ1-2. TRBV21-1 is shown as a pseudogene. The CDR3 runs 14 residues.

V is TRBV15 and J is TRBJ2-7, with 7 bases lining up with TRBD2. V was clipped by 1 base and J by 2 bases; unmatched bases: 5. CDR1 is LNHNV and CDR2 is YYDKDF in the germline V gene (reference sequence). The CDR3 runs 15 residues. CDR3 nucleotide sequence: TGTGCCACCAGCAGAGCCCCAGGGAGGGCCTACGAGCAGTACTTC. This gives the protein CATSRAPGRAYEQYF.

The rearrangement uses TRBV5-1 and TRBJ2-1; 7 nucleotides match TRBD2. V was clipped by 5 bases and J by 10 bases; unmatched bases: 9. This CDR3 comprises 13 residues. Germline V gene lookup returns CDR1 SGHRS and CDR2 YFSETQ. The DNA of the CDR3 is TGCGCCAGCAGTTCTCAGCGGGGCCTGGAGCAGTTCTTC. As protein: CASSSQRGLEQFF.

The gene calls are TRBV2 and TRBJ2-1; 13 bases match TRBD2. Losses at the gene ends were 6 bases for V and 9 bases for J; bases not matched to a gene: 8. This CDR3 region has 15 residues. Per the germline V gene, CDR1 is SNHLY and CDR2 is FYNNEI. CDR3 sequence (DNA): TGTGCCAGCAGCTCAACTAGCGGGAGGGCCGGTGAGCAGTTCTTC. It encodes CASSSTSGRAGEQFF. Full variable domain (missing parts from reference TRBV2 and TRBJ2-1): EPEVTQTPSHQVTQMGQEVILRCVPISNHLYFYWYRQILGQKVEFLVSFYNNEISEKSEIFDDQFSVERPDGSNFTLKIRSTKLEDSAMYFCASSSTSGRAGEQFFGPGTRLTVL.

The chain is built from TRBV18 and TRBJ2-3; 9 bases align to TRBD1. V lost 3 bases to trimming and J lost 2 bases; unmatched junction nucleotides: 3. Germline CDR1 reads KGHSH; CDR2 reads LQKENI. The CDR3 loop spans 15 amino acids. The DNA of the CDR3 is TGTGCCAGCTCACCGGGACAGGGTCACACAGATACGCAGTATTTT. Translating gives CASSPGQGHTDTQYF.

This rearrangement joins TRBV25-1 to TRBJ2-1, with 8 positions matching TRBD2. J gave up 3 bases and V 8 bases, and 15 bases lay outside the gene matches. The germline V gene encodes CDR1 MGHDK and CDR2 SYGVNS. The CDR3 is made up of 17 amino acids. The CDR3 DNA sequence: TGTGCCAGCGGACTAGCCTCAGGGAGTTCCCACTACAATGAGCAGTTCTTC. Translation gives CASGLASGSSHYNEQFF.

The chain is built from TRBV7-9 and TRBJ2-5; no firm D call. Germline V gene lookup returns CDR1 SEHNR and CDR2 FQNEAQ (reference sequence). The CDR3 runs 14 residues. The V end lost 5 bases, the J end lost 1 base, and 11 bases lay between the germline ends. The CDR3 loop reads CASSEQHRQETQYF. In DNA, the CDR3 is TGTGCCAGCAGCGAACAACACCGCCAAGAGACCCAGTACTTC.

The chain has TRBV5-1 and TRBJ2-1, with 11 positions matching TRBD1. Germline V lookup: CDR1 SGHRS, CDR2 YFSETQ. The CDR3 contains 15 residues. J lost 4 bases, V lost 4 bases, and 4 bases had no gene match. The CDR3 DNA sequence: TGCGCCAGCAGCCCCGGGACAGGGGGGTACAATGAGCAGTTCTTC. This gives the protein CASSPGTGGYNEQFF.

This clone is a singleton in its sample. The chain combines TRBV15 with TRBJ2-7; D might be TRBD2 (7 bases). Per germline, CDR1 LNHNV and CDR2 YYDKDF (reference sequence). Trimming cost V 5 bases and J 3 bases, with 11 bases left between them. The CDR3 has 13 amino acids. The CDR3 DNA reads as TGTGCCACCAGCCAGGGGAGGGACTACGAGCAGTACTTC. Its translation is CATSQGRDYEQYF. The full variable domain, with the rest looked up from reference TRBV15 and TRBJ2-7, is DAMVIQNPRYQVTQFGKPVTLSCSQTLNHNVMYWYQQKSSQAPKLLFHYYDKDFNNEADTPDNFQSRRPNTSFCFLDIRSPGLGDTAMYLCATSQGRDYEQYFGPGTRLTVT.

On this clone: This CDR3 is also generated by other DNA sequences in the sample. This rearrangement joins TRBV5-1 to TRBJ2-1; tentatively, D is TRBD1 (6 bases). CDR3 length equals 14 residues. Germline lookup yields CDR1 SGHRS and CDR2 YFSETQ. Trimming took 2 bases from V and 4 from J, leaving 10 bases between them. The chain's CDR3 is CASSLGQSYNEQFF. The CDR3 DNA reads as TGCGCCAGCAGCTTAGGACAGAGTTACAATGAGCAGTTCTTC.

The V and J genes are TRBV7-9 and TRBJ2-3; 7 bases line up with TRBD2. Germline loops: CDR1 SEHNR, CDR2 FQNEAQ (reference sequence). The CDR3 is made up of 16 amino acids. V shed 5 bases and J 1 base; nucleotides not matched to a gene: 9. The CDR3 loop reads CASSPRPLAGTDTQYF. In DNA form, the CDR3 reads TGTGCCAGCAGCCCCAGGCCCCTAGCGGGCACAGATACGCAGTATTTT.

V and J are TRBV7-2 and TRBJ2-4; the D gene is possibly TRBD2 (5 bases). V was pared by 3 bases and J by 4 bases, with 7 bases between. This CDR3 is built from 13 residues. The germline V gene encodes CDR1 SGHTA and CDR2 FQGNSA. This CDR3 reads CASSFGEKNIQYF. Written as DNA, the CDR3 is TGTGCCAGCAGCTTCGGGGAAAAAAACATTCAGTACTTC.

This chain connects TRBV11-1 to TRBJ2-2; TRBD2 is a possible D gene (5 bases). The V gene's germline CDR1 is SGHAT and CDR2 FQDESV (reference sequence). V was clipped by 5 bases and J by 6 bases, with 10 bases between them. The CDR3 totals 13 residues. The CDR3 region has the DNA TGTGCCAGCAGCCTAACTAGGTCCGGGGAGCTGTTTTTT. The encoded protein is CASSLTRSGELFF.

The chain couples TRBV5-1 to TRBJ2-5; 8 bases line up with TRBD1. The J call may be incorrect, as the DNA end agrees better with TRBJ2-7. The CDR3 has 14 amino acids. Germline V gene lookup returns CDR1 SGHRS and CDR2 YFSETQ. CDR3: CASSIQDRAYEQYF. In DNA form, the CDR3 reads TGCGCCAGCAGCATCCAGGACAGGGCCTACGAGCAGTACTTC.

This chain uses TRBV11-1 with TRBJ2-5; no clear D. This CDR3 comprises 15 residues. V lost 1 base and J lost 1, with 10 bases in between. CDR1 and CDR2 (germline): SGHAT, FQDESV (reference sequence). The CDR3 region is CASSLVSRLQETQYF. In DNA, the CDR3 is TGTGCCAGCAGCTTAGTTTCCAGACTCCAAGAGACCCAGTACTTC.

This clone was seen just once. The chain recombines TRBV5-4 with TRBJ2-2, with 10 bases lining up with TRBD2. CDR1 and CDR2 from the germline V gene are SGHNT and YYREEE (reference sequence). The CDR3 sequence is 15 residues long. V lost 4 bases to trimming and J lost 5 bases; unmatched junction nucleotides: 5. DNA of the CDR3: TGTGCCAGCAGCACCCCGGGACTAGCGACCGGGGAGCTGTTTTTT. Residues: CASSTPGLATGELFF.

This clone has just a few counts. V is TRBV5-6 and J is TRBJ2-7; D unclear. CDR1 is SGHDT, CDR2 YYEEEE, per germline. V was pared by 4 bases and J by 1 base, with 18 bases between. This CDR3 is built from 16 residues. CDR3 loop: CASSPPNGTLSYEQYF. The CDR3 DNA sequence: TGTGCCAGCAGCCCCCCAAACGGTACCCTATCCTACGAGCAGTACTTC.

The chain couples TRBV6-4 to TRBJ1-5, with D hard to call. This CDR3 is built from 13 residues. V was shortened by 2 bases and J by 4 bases, with 6 bases between the two germline ends. Germline CDR1 MRHNA, CDR2 SNTAGT. CDR3 in amino acids: CASSDAANQPQHF. The CDR3 DNA follows: TGTGCCAGCAGTGACGCCGCGAATCAGCCCCAGCATTTT.

The rearrangement joins TRBV2 to TRBJ2-7, with D possibly matching TRBD2 (7 bases). The V gene's germline CDR1 is SNHLY and CDR2 FYNNEI. This CDR3 comprises 15 residues. Deletions cut 2 bases from V and 0 bases from J, with 11 bases between. In DNA form, the CDR3 reads TGTGCCAGCAGTGAATCGGGGGGCCGCTCCTACGAGCAGTACTTC. It is translated as CASSESGGRSYEQYF.

The chain carries TRBV19 and TRBJ1-5; the D gene is possibly TRBD1 (6 bases). Germline assignment: CDR1 LNHDA and CDR2 SQIVND (reference sequence). The length of the CDR3 is 14 residues. Trimming pared 3 bases from V and 6 bases from J, leaving 12 bases between. The CDR3 sequence: CASSIQGLGQPQHF. CDR3 DNA: TGTGCCAGTAGTATCCAGGGGTTGGGTCAGCCCCAGCATTTT. Full variable domain (remainder filled in from reference TRBV19 and TRBJ1-5): DGGITQSPKYLFRKEGQNVTLSCEQNLNHDAMYWYRQDPGQGLRLIYYSQIVNDFQKGDIAEGYSVSREKKESFPLTVTSAQKNPTAFYLCASSIQGLGQPQHFGDGTRLSIL.

The CDR3 DNA is TGTGCCAGTAACGACTGGGGGGACACCGGGGAGCTGTTTTTT. This gives the protein CASNDWGDTGELFF. J is TRBJ2-2 and V is TRBV19; tentatively, D is TRBD2 (6 bases). The CDR3 contains 14 residues. V lost 7 bases and J lost 3, with 12 bases in between. Germline CDR1 LNHDA, CDR2 SQIVND (reference sequence).

The chain is built from TRBV7-2 and TRBJ2-5; a possible D gene is TRBD2 (6 bases). This CDR3 comprises 16 residues. V lost 1 base and J 4 bases, leaving 16 bases between the germline ends. Germline V gene sequence: CDR1 SGHTA, CDR2 FQGNSA. The CDR3: CASSLGGTGVAETQYF. CDR3 DNA: TGTGCCAGCAGCTTAGGGGGCACGGGAGTGGCAGAGACCCAGTACTTC.

CDR3 residues: CASSLETLGEYEQYF. The DNA for the CDR3 is TGTGCCAGCAGCTTGGAGACGCTAGGCGAATACGAGCAGTACTTC. V is TRBV5-4 and J is TRBJ2-7; D uncertain. CDR3 length: 15 amino acids. Trimming stripped 0 bases from V and 4 bases from J, with 14 bases between. The germline V gene encodes CDR1 SGHNT and CDR2 YYREEE (reference sequence).

This clone has more than one count but fewer than ten. The chain is built from TRBV7-3 and TRBJ1-1, with unresolved D. V was pared by 5 bases and J by 4 bases, with 14 bases between. Germline V lookup: CDR1 SGHTA, CDR2 FQGTGA. This CDR3 is built from 14 residues. The CDR3 nucleotides read TGTGCCAGCAGCCCATCAAGAACGGGCACTGAAGCTTTCTTT. This sequence encodes CASSPSRTGTEAFF.

This clone was picked up one time. V is TRBV7-2 and J is TRBJ2-7; 9 bases map to TRBD1. The CDR3 length is 12 residues. V shed 8 bases and J 2 bases; nucleotides not matched to a gene: 1. The germline gives CDR1 SGHTA, CDR2 FQGNSA. The CDR3 reads CASGDRAYEQYF. Written as DNA, the CDR3 is TGTGCCAGCGGGGACAGGGCCTACGAGCAGTACTTC.

V usage is TRBV10-3 and J usage is TRBJ2-7; a weak D match, TRBD1 (5 bases). Trimming removed 3 bases at V and 4 bases at J, with 10 bases between. Germline V gene lookup returns CDR1 ENHRY and CDR2 SYGVKD. CDR3 length: 13 amino acids. CDR3 amino acids: CAISDRVGYEQYF. The CDR3 nucleotides are TGTGCCATCAGTGACAGGGTGGGTTACGAGCAGTACTTC.

The chain has TRBV27 and TRBJ2-3; 8 nucleotides agree with TRBD2. V trimming: 6 bases; J trimming: 3 bases; junction bases outside the gene matches: 11. The CDR3 runs to 16 residues. Per the germline V gene, CDR1 is MNHEY and CDR2 is SMNVEV (reference sequence). CDR3 protein: CASSAESGRGTDTQYF. The CDR3 DNA follows: TGTGCCAGCAGCGCAGAAAGCGGGAGAGGGACAGATACGCAGTATTTT.

This chain joins TRBV7-2 and TRBJ2-7; 12 bases line up with TRBD1. V was clipped by 5 bases and J by 6 bases; unmatched bases: 8. The germline V gene has CDR1 SGHTA and CDR2 FQGNSA. This CDR3 contains 15 residues. CDR3 sequence: CASSLSGTGGREQYF. For the CDR3, the DNA is TGTGCCAGCAGCCTCTCCGGGACAGGGGGCCGCGAGCAGTACTTC.

The chain combines TRBV29-1 with TRBJ2-5; TRBD1 agrees at 8 bases. Looked up from germline, CDR1 is SQVTM and CDR2 is ANQGSEA. V was clipped by 3 bases and J by 5 bases; unmatched bases: 2. This CDR3 comprises 12 residues. The DNA for the CDR3 is TGCAGCGTTGAGGACAGGGTTGAGACCCAGTACTTC. This sequence encodes CSVEDRVETQYF.

This rearrangement joins TRBV27 to TRBJ2-7, with unresolved D. CDR3 length equals 17 residues. The V end was cut by 2 bases, the J end by 0 bases, with 17 bases between. CDR1 and CDR2 from the germline V gene are MNHEY and SMNVEV (reference sequence). The CDR3 is CASSLRGWQESSYEQYF. CDR3 nucleotide sequence: TGTGCCAGCAGTTTACGTGGGTGGCAGGAAAGCTCCTACGAGCAGTACTTC.